A selection of T cell receptor beta chains follows, all from one sample in a study of cytomegalovirus exposure and HLA in healthy donors. Profiling relied on immunoSEQ multiplex PCR, and the TCRdb table lists in-frame clones only, not all of them. The sample lists 180,000 or so clones, over 60% seen once, with roughly 13% in the top ten. Sequencing was done on a sample of PBMCs. These receptors came from a man in his fifties or sixties in good health and CMV-seropositive. CDR3s include the opening cysteine and the closing phenylalanine or tryptophan. A D gene is named only where the DNA matches it firmly. Clone size is stated in some rows and not others, as once, few, many or a class when expanded.

TRBV28	TRBJ1-1	.	.	CASSLLYRGEDTEAFF	TGTGCCAGCAGTTTATTATACCGAGGGGAGGACACTGAAGCTTTCTTT
TRBV5-6	TRBJ2-2	.	.	CASSLRVANTGELFF	TGTGCCAGCAGCTTGCGCGTAGCGAACACCGGGGAGCTGTTTTTT
TRBV27	TRBJ1-2	.	.	CASSLRGRVNYGYTF	TGTGCCAGCAGTTTAAGGGGCCGGGTTAACTATGGCTACACCTTC
TRBV27	TRBJ1-1	.	.	CASSPLGREAVAFF	TGTGCCAGCAGTCCTCTGGGGAGGGAGGCTGTAGCTTTCTTT
TRBV27	TRBJ2-2	.	TRBD2	CASSFLNPRAGGSGELFF	TGTGCCAGCAGTTTCCTAAACCCGAGAGCGGGGGGTTCCGGGGAGCTGTTTTTT
TRBV27	TRBJ2-6	.	TRBD1	CASSRPRDRGSFGANVLTF	TGTGCCAGCAGTCGACCCCGGGACAGGGGGTCGTTTGGGGCCAACGTCCTGACTTTC
TRBV25-1	TRBJ2-2	few	.	CASSEGGKGELFF	TGTGCCAGCAGTGAAGGAGGGAAAGGGGAGCTGTTTTTT
TRBV9	TRBJ2-5	.	.	CASSVELADYQETQYF	TGTGCCAGCAGCGTAGAACTAGCCGATTACCAAGAGACCCAGTACTTC
TRBV18	TRBJ2-7	.	.	CASSREGVYEQYF	TGTGCCAGCTCACGGGAGGGGGTCTACGAGCAGTACTTC
TRBV19	TRBJ1-1	.	TRBD1	CASSIQGTGKNTEAFF	TGTGCCAGTAGTATCCAAGGGACAGGGAAGAACACTGAAGCTTTCTTT
TRBV6-6	TRBJ2-3	once	.	CASAGATDTQYF	TGTGCCAGCGCAGGGGCCACAGATACGCAGTATTTT
TRBV4-3	TRBJ1-4	.	TRBD1	CASSPSEQGYNEKLFF	TGCGCCAGCAGCCCCTCCGAACAGGGGTATAATGAAAAACTGTTTTTT
TRBV29-1	TRBJ1-5	.	.	CSVSQGTNQPQHF	TGCAGCGTTTCGCAGGGTACGAATCAGCCCCAGCATTTT
TRBV7-6	TRBJ1-3	.	.	CASSLAPGAGNTIYF	TGTGCCAGCAGCTTAGCCCCAGGGGCTGGAAACACCATATATTTT
TRBV6-5	TRBJ1-1	few	.	CASSYSGQIPTEAFF	TGTGCCAGCAGTTACTCAGGACAGATACCCACTGAAGCTTTCTTT
TRBV10-3	TRBJ1-2	.	.	CAITYSPSAGNYGYTF	TGTGCCATCACTTACTCCCCCTCTGCGGGAAACTATGGCTACACCTTC
TRBV28	TRBJ1-6	.	.	CASSLFGTSNSPLHF	TGTGCCAGCAGTTTATTTGGGACATCTAATTCACCCCTCCACTTT
TRBV13	TRBJ2-7	.	.	CASSFRSRSYEQYF	TGTGCCAGCAGTTTCAGGTCCCGCTCCTACGAGCAGTACTTC
TRBV28	TRBJ2-1	.	TRBD1	CASSPWTGRRSNEQFF	TGTGCCAGCAGCCCCTGGACAGGGCGGAGGTCGAATGAGCAGTTCTTC
TRBV28	TRBJ1-6	.	.	CASSLPQSNSPLHF	TGTGCCAGCAGTTTACCCCAGTCCAATTCACCCCTCCACTTT
TRBV6-6	TRBJ1-5	.	.	CASSYSGGNQPQHF	TGTGCCAGCAGTTACTCGGGGGGGAATCAGCCCCAGCATTTT
TRBV7-6	TRBJ2-1	.	TRBD2	CASSLGTSGPSYNEQFF	TGTGCCAGCAGCTTAGGGACTAGCGGTCCCTCCTACAATGAGCAGTTCTTC
TRBV28	TRBJ1-1	.	.	CASRSPRRNTEAFF	TGTGCCAGCAGATCTCCCCGGAGGAACACTGAAGCTTTCTTT
TRBV5-1	TRBJ2-2	.	.	CASSPNGHTNTGELFF	TGCGCCAGCAGCCCCAACGGACACACGAACACCGGGGAGCTGTTTTTT
TRBV6-6	TRBJ1-5	.	TRBD1	CASSYEQGSQPQHF	TGTGCCAGCAGTTACGAACAGGGGAGTCAGCCCCAGCATTTT
TRBV28	TRBJ1-2	.	.	CASRRTGGYGYTF	TGTGCCAGCAGACGCACAGGCGGCTATGGCTACACCTTC
TRBV27	TRBJ2-1	few	TRBD2	CASSPGLAGGYNEQFF	TGTGCCAGCAGTCCGGGACTAGCGGGGGGATACAATGAGCAGTTCTTC
TRBV4-3	TRBJ1-1	few	.	CASSQGPTEAFF	TGCGCCAGCAGCCAAGGGCCCACTGAAGCTTTCTTT
TRBV27	TRBJ2-5	.	TRBD2	CASSYIAGSVETQYF	TGTGCCAGCAGTTACATAGCGGGGAGTGTAGAGACCCAGTACTTC
TRBV5-1	TRBJ2-1	.	.	CASRPFQGSSYNEQFF	TGCGCCAGCAGACCCTTTCAGGGAAGCTCCTACAATGAGCAGTTCTTC
TRBV5-8	TRBJ2-3	once	.	CASSLMGGDTQYF	TGTGCCAGCAGCTTGATGGGGGGAGATACGCAGTATTTT
TRBV19	TRBJ2-4	.	TRBD1	CASSRPPRDRGQNIQYF	TGTGCCAGTAGCAGACCCCCCCGGGACAGGGGTCAAAACATTCAGTACTTC
TRBV6-6	TRBJ1-2	.	.	CASTRQTETYGYTF	TGTGCCAGCACCAGACAGACTGAGACCTATGGCTACACCTTC
TRBV13	TRBJ1-1	.	.	CASSPNKKNTEAFF	TGTGCCAGCAGCCCAAACAAGAAGAACACTGAAGCTTTCTTT
TRBV18	TRBJ2-1	.	TRBD1	CASSTGAGDEQFF	TGTGCCAGCTCCACAGGGGCGGGCGATGAGCAGTTCTTC
TRBV11-2	TRBJ2-7	once	.	CASSLGGGASYEQYF	TGTGCCAGCAGCTTAGGTGGGGGGGCCTCTTACGAGCAGTACTTC
TRBV29-1	TRBJ2-7	.	TRBD1	CSVEDRGKPYEQYF	TGCAGCGTTGAAGACAGGGGGAAGCCCTACGAGCAGTACTTC
TRBV12-5	TRBJ1-1	.	.	CASGFMNTEAFF	TGTGCTAGTGGTTTCATGAACACTGAAGCTTTCTTT
TRBV27	TRBJ1-3	.	TRBD1	CASSLTGYSGNTIYF	TGTGCCAGCAGTTTGACAGGGTACTCTGGAAACACCATATATTTT
TRBV6-1	TRBJ2-7	.	TRBD2	CASRQGGASYEQYF	TGTGCCAGCAGGCAGGGAGGGGCGTCCTACGAGCAGTACTTC
TRBV28	TRBJ1-5	few	.	CASKDTGNQPQHF	TGTGCCAGCAAGGACACCGGCAATCAGCCCCAGCATTTT
TRBV10-2	TRBJ2-3	once	TRBD1	CASGGTGTFTDTQYF	TGCGCCAGCGGGGGGACAGGGACATTCACAGATACGCAGTATTTT
TRBV5-6	TRBJ1-2	.	TRBD1	CASSLVSGGHYGYTF	TGTGCCAGCAGCTTGGTGTCAGGGGGCCACTATGGCTACACCTTC
TRBV30	TRBJ2-5	once	TRBD2	CAWSPQRGGQETQYF	TGTGCCTGGAGTCCTCAGCGGGGGGGCCAAGAGACTCAGTACTTC
TRBV28	TRBJ1-1	.	.	CASSLRSPRGEAFF	TGTGCCAGCAGTTTAAGGTCCCCCCGGGGTGAAGCTTTCTTT
TRBV5-1	TRBJ1-1	.	TRBD1	CASSTGTVMNTEAFF	TGCGCCAGCAGCACCGGGACAGTCATGAACACTGAAGCTTTCTTT
TRBV5-1	TRBJ2-5	.	.	CASSSERFQETQYF	TGCGCCAGCAGCTCCGAGCGGTTCCAAGAGACCCAGTACTTC
TRBV5-6	TRBJ1-2	once	TRBD1	CASSLPGQGNYGYTF	TGTGCCAGCAGCTTACCGGGACAGGGCAACTATGGCTACACCTTC
TRBV7-6	TRBJ1-1	few	TRBD1	CASSPRTGLEAFF	TGTGCCAGCAGCCCTCGGACAGGGCTGGAAGCTTTCTTT
TRBV29-1	TRBJ2-4	.	.	CSVLQGAKNIQYF	TGCAGCGTCCTACAGGGAGCCAAAAACATTCAGTACTTC
TRBV6-5	TRBJ1-1	.	.	CASSYMEGYTEAFF	TGTGCCAGCAGTTACATGGAGGGGTACACTGAAGCTTTCTTT
TRBV28	TRBJ2-4	.	TRBD2	CASSTFSGGATWNIQYF	TGTGCCAGCAGTACCTTCTCGGGGGGAGCAACTTGGAACATTCAGTACTTC
TRBV6-4	TRBJ2-1	.	TRBD2	CASSVQRGGLENEQFF	TGTGCCAGCTCAGTGCAGCGGGGGGGCCTCGAGAATGAGCAGTTCTTC
TRBV5-6	TRBJ2-1	.	TRBD1	CASSVTGDIMGEQFF	TGTGCCAGCAGCGTGACAGGGGACATCATGGGTGAGCAGTTCTTC
TRBV6-1	TRBJ1-1	.	.	CASKAMNTEAFF	TGTGCCAGCAAAGCTATGAACACTGAAGCTTTCTTT
TRBV5-6	TRBJ2-7	.	TRBD1	CASRKTGERYEQYF	TGTGCCAGCAGAAAGACAGGGGAAAGATACGAGCAGTACTTC
TRBV5-4	TRBJ2-5	.	TRBD2	CASSSGTSGTQETQYF	TGTGCCAGCAGCTCAGGGACTAGCGGGACTCAAGAGACCCAGTACTTC
TRBV5-4	TRBJ2-3	.	TRBD1	CASSHGGQGGDTQYF	TGTGCCAGCAGCCACGGAGGACAGGGTGGAGATACGCAGTATTTT
TRBV6-5	TRBJ1-4	many	.	CASSYGQSGEKLFF	TGTGCCAGCAGTTACGGGCAATCAGGGGAAAAACTGTTTTTT
TRBV29-1	TRBJ2-7	.	.	CSVAPGHEQYF	TGCAGCGTCGCACCAGGTCACGAGCAGTACTTC